This T cell receptor beta chain was observed in a study of early T cells in non-severe SARS-CoV-2 infection. This clonotype was seen more than once but under ten times. Attachment of unique molecular identifiers was made to individual cDNA molecules. MiXCR, run by TCRdb on the 5' RACE reads, gives a single entry per CDR3 protein. The table includes 90,000 to 100,000 distinct CDR3 sequences, approximately 13% detected once. Germline V gene data show CDR1 as SGHRS and CDR2 as YFSETQ. Trimming took off 4 bases at V and 0 bases at J, with 13 bases between the two ends. The CDR3 totals 15 residues. The sample was whole blood. The rearrangement uses TRBV5-1 and TRBJ1-1; weak D call: TRBD1 (6 bases). The receptor was derived from an adult who was a healthcare worker with PCR-confirmed SARS-CoV-2 infection or an uninfected control (not recorded which). The chain's CDR3 is CASSPRGGVNTEAFF. The CDR3 bases are TGCGCCAGCAGCCCAAGGGGGGGCGTGAACACTGAAGCTTTCTTT.